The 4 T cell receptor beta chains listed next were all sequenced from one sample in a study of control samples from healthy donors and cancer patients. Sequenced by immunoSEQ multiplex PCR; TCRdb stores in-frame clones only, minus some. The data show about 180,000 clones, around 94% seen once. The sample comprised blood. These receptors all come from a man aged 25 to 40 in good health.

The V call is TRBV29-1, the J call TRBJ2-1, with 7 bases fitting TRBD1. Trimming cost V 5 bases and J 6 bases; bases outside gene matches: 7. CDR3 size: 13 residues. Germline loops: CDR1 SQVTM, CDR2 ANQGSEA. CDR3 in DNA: TGCAGCGTTAAAGGGGGCCGAGGCAATGAGCAGTTCTTC. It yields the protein CSVKGGRGNEQFF.

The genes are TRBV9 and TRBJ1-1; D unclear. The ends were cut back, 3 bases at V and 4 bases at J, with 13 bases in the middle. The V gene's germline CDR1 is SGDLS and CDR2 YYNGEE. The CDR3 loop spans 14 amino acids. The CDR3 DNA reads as TGTGCCAGCAGCGACGGAGCGGGTGGCACTGAAGCTTTCTTT. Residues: CASSDGAGGTEAFF.

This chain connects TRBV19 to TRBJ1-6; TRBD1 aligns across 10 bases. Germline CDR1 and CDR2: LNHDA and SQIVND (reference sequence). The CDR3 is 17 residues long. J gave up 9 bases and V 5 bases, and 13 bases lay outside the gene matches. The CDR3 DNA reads TGTGCCAGTAGTTTAAACTCTTTTCGGACAGGGGGTTCACCCCTCCACTTT. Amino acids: CASSLNSFRTGGSPLHF.

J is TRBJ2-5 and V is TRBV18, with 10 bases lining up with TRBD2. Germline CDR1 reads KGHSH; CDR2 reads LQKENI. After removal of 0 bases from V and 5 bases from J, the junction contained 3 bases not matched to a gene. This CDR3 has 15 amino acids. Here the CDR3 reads CASSPPSGGTETQYF. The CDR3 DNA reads TGTGCCAGCTCACCACCTAGCGGGGGGACTGAGACCCAGTACTTC.